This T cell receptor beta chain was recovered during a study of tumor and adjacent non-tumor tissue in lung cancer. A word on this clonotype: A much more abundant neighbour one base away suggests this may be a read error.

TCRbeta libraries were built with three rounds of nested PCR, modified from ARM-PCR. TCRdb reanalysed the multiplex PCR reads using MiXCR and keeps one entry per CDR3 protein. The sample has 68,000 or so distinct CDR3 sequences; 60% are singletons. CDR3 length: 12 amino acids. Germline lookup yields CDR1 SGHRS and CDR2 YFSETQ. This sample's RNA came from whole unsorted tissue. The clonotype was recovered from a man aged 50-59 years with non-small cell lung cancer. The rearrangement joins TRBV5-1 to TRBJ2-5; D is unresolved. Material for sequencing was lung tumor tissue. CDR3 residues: CTSSLGQETQYF. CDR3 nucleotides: TGCACCAGCAGCTTGGGCCAAGAGACCCAGTACTTC.